This T cell receptor beta chain was retrieved from a study of blood T cell repertoires in COVID-19. Original methodology: Reference gene primer amplification gave nucleated cell count estimates. Data came from immunoSEQ multiplex PCR; TCRdb stores just in-frame clones and leaves some out. V, J and clone size were drawn from that table, and D and trimming were deduced from the DNA. Among 210,000 or so clones listed, 88% were seen once. V lost 6 bases to trimming and J lost 9 bases; unmatched junction nucleotides: 5. This CDR3 region has 12 residues. Germline V gene sequence: CDR1 MNHEY, CDR2 SVGAGI. The source of this sequence is a man between 18 and 35 years old with active or convalescent COVID-19. The chain employs TRBV6-5 and TRBJ2-1; 7 bases are shared with TRBD1. Sequenced input: peripheral blood. Written as DNA, the CDR3 is TGTGCCAGCAGGACAGGGACCACTGAGCAGTTCTTC. As protein: CASRTGTTEQFF.